A selection of T cell receptor beta chains follows, all from one sample in a study of CD8 T cells in Susac syndrome. One entry per CDR3 protein results from TCRdb running MiXCR on the immunoSEQ multiplex PCR reads. The top ten clones hold roughly 0.29% of a sample with some 97,000 distinct CDR3 sequences, approximately 95% of them seen once. The sequencing sample was made of CD8+ T cells from PBMCs. These receptor sequences come from a human donor with Susac syndrome. CDR3s include the opening cysteine and the closing phenylalanine or tryptophan. A D gene is named only where the DNA matches it firmly. Only part of the rows carry a size: once, few, many, or a class if the clone is expanded.

>NA|TRBV20-1|NA|TRBJ1-1
CSASSPNTEAFF
TGCAGTGCTAGTAGTCCCAACACTGAAGCTTTCTTT
>NA|TRBV7-9|NA|TRBJ2-7
CASSPVGFSYEQYF
TGTGCCAGCAGCCCCGTGGGGTTCTCCTACGAGCAGTACTTC
>NA|TRBV3-1|NA|TRBJ1-1
CASSQVDGLEAFF
TGTGCCAGCAGCCAAGTCGACGGCCTTGAAGCTTTCTTT
>NA|TRBV4-2|NA|TRBJ1-2
CASSQDERDLGGYGYTF
TGTGCCAGCAGCCAAGATGAGAGGGACTTGGGGGGCTATGGCTACACCTTC
>NA|TRBV28|NA|TRBJ2-7
CASSLRTRYEQYF
TGTGCCAGCAGTTTACGGACTCGCTACGAGCAGTACTTC
>TRBD1|TRBV27|few|TRBJ1-6
CASSLSRGSPLHF
TGTGCCAGCAGTTTATCCAGGGGGTCACCCCTCCACTTT
>TRBD1|TRBV13|once|TRBJ1-1
CASRIKGQGRSEAFF
TGTGCCAGCAGAATTAAGGGACAGGGTAGGAGTGAAGCTTTCTTT
>TRBD1|TRBV5-1|NA|TRBJ2-7
CASSSGQASSYEQYF
TGCGCCAGCAGCTCCGGACAGGCGAGCTCCTACGAGCAGTACTTC
>NA|TRBV12-3/TRBV12-4|NA|TRBJ1-1
CASSLVNGPNTEAFF
TGTGCCAGCAGTTTAGTGAACGGACCGAACACTGAAGCTTTCTTT
>NA|TRBV20-1|NA|TRBJ2-4
CSAVGHKNIQYF
TGCAGTGCCGTCGGCCATAAAAACATTCAGTACTTC
>NA|TRBV3-1|NA|TRBJ1-2
CASSQVEQPYGYTF
TGTGCCAGCAGCCAAGTAGAACAGCCCTATGGCTACACCTTC
>NA|TRBV27|NA|TRBJ2-6
CASSFSGDGANVLTF
TGTGCCAGCAGTTTTTCAGGGGACGGGGCCAACGTCCTGACTTTC
>TRBD2|TRBV28|NA|TRBJ2-1
CASSPGLAGGPYNEQFF
TGTGCCAGCAGCCCCGGACTAGCGGGAGGGCCGTACAATGAGCAGTTCTTC
>NA|TRBV6-5|NA|TRBJ1-3
CASSPQAYSGNTIYF
TGTGCCAGCAGCCCACAGGCCTACTCTGGAAACACCATATATTTT
>NA|TRBV7-3|NA|TRBJ2-2
CASSERAGELFF
TGTGCCAGCAGCGAACGGGCCGGGGAGCTGTTTTTT